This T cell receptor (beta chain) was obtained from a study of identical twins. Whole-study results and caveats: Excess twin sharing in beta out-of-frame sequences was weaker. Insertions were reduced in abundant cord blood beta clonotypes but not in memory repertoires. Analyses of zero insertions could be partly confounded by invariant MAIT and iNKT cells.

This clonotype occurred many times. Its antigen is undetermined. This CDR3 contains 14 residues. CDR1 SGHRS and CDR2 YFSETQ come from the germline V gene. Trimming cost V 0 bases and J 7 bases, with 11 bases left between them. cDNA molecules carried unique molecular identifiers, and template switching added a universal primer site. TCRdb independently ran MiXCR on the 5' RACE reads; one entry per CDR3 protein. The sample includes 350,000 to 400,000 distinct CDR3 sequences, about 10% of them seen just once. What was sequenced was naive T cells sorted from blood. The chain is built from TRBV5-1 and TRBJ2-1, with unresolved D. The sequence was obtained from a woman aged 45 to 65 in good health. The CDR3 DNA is TGCGCCAGCAGCTTGGAGGGTCGGAGTAATGAGCAGTTCTTC. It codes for CASSLEGRSNEQFF.